This TCR beta chain was captured by sequencing in a study of control samples from healthy donors and cancer patients. This clone was counted at least ten times. The junction departs from germline at one end; a sequencing error may be responsible. In germline, CDR1 is SSHAT, CDR2 FNYEAQ (reference sequence). The CDR3 runs 15 residues. Method: immunoSEQ multiplex PCR; TCRdb's copy keeps in-frame clones and lacks some. The sample comprises just over 150,000 clones, approximately 94% of which are singletons, and 8.5% rests with the top ten. V usage is TRBV7-7 and J usage is TRBJ2-5; 9 bases match TRBD1. What was sequenced was blood. The receptor was isolated from a woman aged 35 to 49 in good health. The DNA of the CDR3 is TGTGCTAGCAGCTTAGCCGACAGGGGGTTTGAGACCCAGTACTTC. Translating it yields CASSLADRGFETQYF.